The source of this TCR beta chain is a study of blood T cell repertoires in COVID-19 (dated by TCRdb to the early 2020s). About the investigation overall: Collaborator samples came from the United States, Italy and Spain and covered acute and convalescent phases of COVID-19. The material from the prospective study consisted of cDNA or gDNA derived from T cells, B-cell-depleted T cells, or PBMCs. The dataset comprised deeply sampled blood TCRbeta repertoires from subjects exposed to, actively infected with, or recovered from COVID-19. A freely available public database, intended as a resource for researchers studying the immune response to SARS-CoV-2, is where the repertoires were released. The samples were drawn from the first 160 participants of the ongoing ImmuneRACE study and from 1,254 subjects provided by 6 global collaborators. A de-identified subject ID, COVID-19 status, age in years and sex were almost always included in the sample metadata. Where available, HLA class I and class II types were obtained from metadata supplied by the sample provider rather than from assay-based typing. Here is what the overall study found, with its caveats: How much clinical and demographic metadata was included differed by source and by participant, and the metadata was provided uncurated.

TCRbeta CDR3 regions were amplified from genomic DNA by means of the immunoSEQ Assay, a bias-controlled multiplex PCR. Turning to the authors' computational methods: The number of nucleated cells in each sample was estimated by amplification of reference gene primers within the assay. To quantify the absolute abundance of each unique TCRbeta CDR3 rearrangement, sequence reads were collapsed and filtered. For each sample, productive Simpson clonality was calculated by taking the square root of Simpson's diversity index across productive rearrangements. The table comes from immuneACCESS by way of TCRdb, which keeps in-frame sequences with V and J called. Part of the clones is missing from these tables; in studies checked, under half for an unresolved V gene and the rest for unknown reasons. V, J and clone size were drawn from that table, and D and trimming were deduced from the DNA. The sample table records about 30,000 clones; around 93% of these occur just once. The top ten hold more than 9% of the sample.

Collaborating institutions collected whole blood in K2EDTA tubes following their own protocols. For TCRbeta analysis, collaborators shipped samples in one of three forms: frozen whole blood, isolated PBMCs, or DNA extracted from either of those sample types. Via the germline V gene, CDR1 is SGHTS and CDR2 YDEGEE. V drops 0 bases and J drops 6 bases, leaving 9 bases in between. The CDR3 numbers 13 residues from cysteine through phenylalanine. Here the CDR3 DNA is all that survives: 39 bases in frame from base 1. With respect to this clone: The antigen it recognizes is unknown. The input lacks base qualities; no much larger clone sits a single base away.

This TCR was recovered from a human donor with active COVID-19. The donor label of this sample is uncertain. The chain was built from TRBV5-8 and TRBJ1-1, with the D gene uncertain. Specimen: peripheral blood. The nucleotide sequence is TGTGCCAGCAGCTTGGAGCAAAGATCTGAAGCTTTCTTT. This gives the protein CASSLEQRSEAFF.